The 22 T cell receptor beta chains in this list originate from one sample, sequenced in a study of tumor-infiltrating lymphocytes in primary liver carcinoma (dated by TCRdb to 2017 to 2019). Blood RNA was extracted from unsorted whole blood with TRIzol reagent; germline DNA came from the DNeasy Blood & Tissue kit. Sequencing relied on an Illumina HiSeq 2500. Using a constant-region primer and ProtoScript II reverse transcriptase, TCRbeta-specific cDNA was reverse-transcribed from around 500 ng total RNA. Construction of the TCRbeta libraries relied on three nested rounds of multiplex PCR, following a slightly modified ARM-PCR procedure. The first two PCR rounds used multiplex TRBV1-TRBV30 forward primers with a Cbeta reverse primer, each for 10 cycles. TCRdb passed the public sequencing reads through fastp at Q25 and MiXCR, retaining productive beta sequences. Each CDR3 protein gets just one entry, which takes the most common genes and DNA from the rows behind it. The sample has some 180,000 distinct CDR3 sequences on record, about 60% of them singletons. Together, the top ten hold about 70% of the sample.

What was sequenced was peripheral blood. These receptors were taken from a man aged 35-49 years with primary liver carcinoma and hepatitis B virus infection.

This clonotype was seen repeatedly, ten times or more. This CDR3 is CASSHRLAGVSGANVLTF. The CDR3 DNA reads TGTGCCAGCAGCCATCGACTAGCGGGAGTCTCTGGGGCCAACGTCCTGACTTTC. The gene calls are TRBV11-1 and TRBJ2-6; 12 bases are a match to TRBD2. J lost 0 bases, V lost 5 bases, and 5 bases had no gene match. The germline V gene encodes CDR1 SGHAT and CDR2 FQDESV (reference sequence). This CDR3 contains 18 residues.

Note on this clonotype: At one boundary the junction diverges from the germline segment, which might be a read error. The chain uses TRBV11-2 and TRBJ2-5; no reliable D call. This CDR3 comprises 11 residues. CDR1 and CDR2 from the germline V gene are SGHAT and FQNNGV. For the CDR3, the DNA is TGTTCCAGAAGCTTGCAAGAGACCCAGTACTTC. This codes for CSRSLQETQYF.

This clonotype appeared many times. The CDR3: CASSWSDGEGDTQYF. The CDR3 nucleotides read TGTGCCAGCAGCTGGTCAGACGGTGAAGGAGATACGCAGTATTTT. V usage is TRBV11-2 and J usage is TRBJ2-3, with D unresolved. Germline V gives CDR1 SGHAT, CDR2 FQNNGV. There are 15 residues in the CDR3. V lost 4 bases and J lost 5, with 16 bases in between.

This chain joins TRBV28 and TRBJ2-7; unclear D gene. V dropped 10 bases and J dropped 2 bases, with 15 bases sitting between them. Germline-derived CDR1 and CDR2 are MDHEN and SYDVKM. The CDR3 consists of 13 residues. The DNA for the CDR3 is TGTGCCACCTATGACGGAGCGACCTACGAGCAGTACTTC. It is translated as CATYDGATYEQYF.

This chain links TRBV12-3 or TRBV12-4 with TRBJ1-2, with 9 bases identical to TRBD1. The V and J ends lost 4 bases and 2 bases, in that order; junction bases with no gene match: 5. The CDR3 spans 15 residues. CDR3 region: CASSYPGTGNYGYTF. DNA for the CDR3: TGTGCCAGCAGTTACCCCGGGACAGGGAACTATGGCTACACCTTC.

The CDR3 region is CASSAGFSNYGYTF. The CDR3 region has the DNA TGTGCCAGCAGTGCAGGGTTCTCCAACTATGGCTACACCTTC. This chain connects TRBV12-3 or TRBV12-4 to TRBJ1-2, with D possibly matching TRBD1 (5 bases). Trimming took off 5 bases at V and 2 bases at J, with 12 bases between the two ends. This CDR3 is 14 amino acids long.

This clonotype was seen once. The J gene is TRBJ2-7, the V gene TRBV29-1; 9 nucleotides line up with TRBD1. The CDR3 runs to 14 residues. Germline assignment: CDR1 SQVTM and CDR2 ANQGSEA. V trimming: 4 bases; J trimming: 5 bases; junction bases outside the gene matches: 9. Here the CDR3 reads CSVGARTGDNEQYF. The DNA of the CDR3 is TGCAGCGTTGGAGCCAGGACAGGGGACAACGAGCAGTACTTC.

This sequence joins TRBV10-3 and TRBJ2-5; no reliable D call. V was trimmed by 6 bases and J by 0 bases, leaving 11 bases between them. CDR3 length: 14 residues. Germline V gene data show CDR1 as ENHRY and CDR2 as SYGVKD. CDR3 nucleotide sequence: TGTGCCATCAGATCCGGGCTGTACCAAGAGACCCAGTACTTC. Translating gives CAIRSGLYQETQYF.

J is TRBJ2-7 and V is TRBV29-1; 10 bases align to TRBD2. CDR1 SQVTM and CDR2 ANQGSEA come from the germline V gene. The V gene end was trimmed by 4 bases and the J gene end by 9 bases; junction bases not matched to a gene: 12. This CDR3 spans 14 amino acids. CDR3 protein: CSVASSGSGVGQYF. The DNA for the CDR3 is TGCAGCGTTGCCTCTAGCGGGAGCGGGGTCGGGCAGTACTTC.

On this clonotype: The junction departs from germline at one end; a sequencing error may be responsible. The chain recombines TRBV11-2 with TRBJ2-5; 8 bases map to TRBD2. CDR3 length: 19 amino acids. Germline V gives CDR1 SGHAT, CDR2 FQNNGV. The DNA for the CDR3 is TGTGCAAGCAGCTTAAGCCCGGGAGGGACCTCAGGCCAAGAGTTGACCCAGTACTTC. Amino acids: CASSLSPGGTSGQELTQYF.

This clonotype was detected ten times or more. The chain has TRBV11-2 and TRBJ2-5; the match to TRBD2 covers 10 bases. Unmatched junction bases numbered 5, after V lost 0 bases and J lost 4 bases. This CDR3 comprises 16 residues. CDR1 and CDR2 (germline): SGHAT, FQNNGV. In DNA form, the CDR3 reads TGTGCCAGCAGCTTAGATCTAGCGGGAGAGGGAGAGACCCAGTACTTC. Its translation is CASSLDLAGEGETQYF.

CDR3 DNA sequence: TGTGCCAGCAGTTACTCGGTCCGGGGAGGCACAGATACGCAGTATTTT. It translates to CASSYSVRGGTDTQYF. The rearrangement uses TRBV6-2 or TRBV6-3 and TRBJ2-3, with a tentative D call TRBD2 (5 bases). Trimming removed 0 bases from V and 1 base from J, with 11 bases in between. Germline loops: CDR1 MNHEY, CDR2 SVGEGT. There are 16 residues in the CDR3.

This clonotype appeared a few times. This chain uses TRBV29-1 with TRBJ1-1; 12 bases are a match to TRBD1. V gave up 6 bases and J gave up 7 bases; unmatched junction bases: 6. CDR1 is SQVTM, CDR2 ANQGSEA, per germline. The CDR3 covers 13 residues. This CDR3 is CSVKGQGALEAFF. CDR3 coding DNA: TGCAGCGTGAAGGGACAGGGGGCTCTTGAAGCTTTCTTT.

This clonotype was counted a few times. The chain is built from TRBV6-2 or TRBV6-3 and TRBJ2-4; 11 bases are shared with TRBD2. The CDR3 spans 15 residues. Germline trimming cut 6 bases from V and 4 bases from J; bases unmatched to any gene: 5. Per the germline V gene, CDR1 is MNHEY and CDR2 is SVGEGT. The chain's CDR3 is CASRTSGNTKNIQYF. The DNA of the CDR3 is TGTGCCAGCAGGACTAGCGGGAATACTAAAAACATTCAGTACTTC.

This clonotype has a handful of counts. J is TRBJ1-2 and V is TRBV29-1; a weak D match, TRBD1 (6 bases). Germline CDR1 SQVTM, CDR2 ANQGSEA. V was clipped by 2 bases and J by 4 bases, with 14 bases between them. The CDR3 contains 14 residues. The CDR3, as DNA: TGCAGCGTTGAAATGTCCCGGGACACCTATGGCTACACCTTC. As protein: CSVEMSRDTYGYTF.

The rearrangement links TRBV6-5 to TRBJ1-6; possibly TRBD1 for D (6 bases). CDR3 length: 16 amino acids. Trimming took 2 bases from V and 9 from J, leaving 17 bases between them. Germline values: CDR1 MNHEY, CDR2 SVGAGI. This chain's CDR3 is CASSYTRGGGGSPLHF. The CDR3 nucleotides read TGTGCCAGCAGTTACACCCGGGGCGGGGGCGGTTCACCCCTCCACTTT.

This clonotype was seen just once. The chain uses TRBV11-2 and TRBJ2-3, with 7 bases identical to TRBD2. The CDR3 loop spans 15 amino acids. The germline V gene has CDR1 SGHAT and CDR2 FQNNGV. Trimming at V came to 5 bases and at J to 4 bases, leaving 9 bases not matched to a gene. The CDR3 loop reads CASSPRGSGPDTQYF. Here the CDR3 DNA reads TGTGCCAGCAGCCCGCGGGGGTCCGGACCAGATACGCAGTATTTT.

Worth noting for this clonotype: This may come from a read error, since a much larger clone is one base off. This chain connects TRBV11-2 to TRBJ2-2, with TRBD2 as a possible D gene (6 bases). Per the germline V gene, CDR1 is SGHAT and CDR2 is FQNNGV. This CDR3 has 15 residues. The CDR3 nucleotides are TGTGCCAGCAGCTTTCATAGCTCGAGCACCGGGGGGCTGTTTTTT. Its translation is CASSFHSSSTGGLFF.

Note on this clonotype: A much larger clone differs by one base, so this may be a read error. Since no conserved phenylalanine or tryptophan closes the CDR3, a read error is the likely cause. The CDR3 nucleotides read TGCAGCGTCCCCGGGACAGCGTCCTACGAGCAGTACATC. Translating it yields CSVPGTASYEQYI. The chain has TRBV29-1 and TRBJ2-7, with 7 bases identical to TRBD1. Germline assignment: CDR1 SQVTM and CDR2 ANQGSEA. The trim removed 6 bases at V and 1 base at J, leaving 6 bases unmatched. This CDR3 spans 13 amino acids.

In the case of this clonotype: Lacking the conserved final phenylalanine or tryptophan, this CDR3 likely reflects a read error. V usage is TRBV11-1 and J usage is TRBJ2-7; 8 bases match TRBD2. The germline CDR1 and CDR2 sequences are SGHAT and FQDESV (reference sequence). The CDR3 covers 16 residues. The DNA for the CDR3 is TGTGCCAACAGCCCCCTCCGGGGGGGACCAACATACGAGCAGTACCTC. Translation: CANSPLRGGPTYEQYL.

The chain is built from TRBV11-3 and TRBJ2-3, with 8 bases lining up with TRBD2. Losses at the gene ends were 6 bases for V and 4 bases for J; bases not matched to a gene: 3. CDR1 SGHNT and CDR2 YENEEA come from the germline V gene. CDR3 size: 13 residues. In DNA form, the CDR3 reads TGTGCCAGCAGAGGGGGACTAGCAGATACGCAGTATTTT. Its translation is CASRGGLADTQYF.

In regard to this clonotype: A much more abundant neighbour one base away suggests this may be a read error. CDR3 residues: CIVGTDNEQFF. CDR3 bases: TGCATCGTTGGTACAGACAATGAGCAGTTCTTC. V usage is TRBV29-1 and J usage is TRBJ2-1; no clear D. CDR1 is SQVTM, CDR2 ANQGSEA, per germline. CDR3 length: 11 residues.